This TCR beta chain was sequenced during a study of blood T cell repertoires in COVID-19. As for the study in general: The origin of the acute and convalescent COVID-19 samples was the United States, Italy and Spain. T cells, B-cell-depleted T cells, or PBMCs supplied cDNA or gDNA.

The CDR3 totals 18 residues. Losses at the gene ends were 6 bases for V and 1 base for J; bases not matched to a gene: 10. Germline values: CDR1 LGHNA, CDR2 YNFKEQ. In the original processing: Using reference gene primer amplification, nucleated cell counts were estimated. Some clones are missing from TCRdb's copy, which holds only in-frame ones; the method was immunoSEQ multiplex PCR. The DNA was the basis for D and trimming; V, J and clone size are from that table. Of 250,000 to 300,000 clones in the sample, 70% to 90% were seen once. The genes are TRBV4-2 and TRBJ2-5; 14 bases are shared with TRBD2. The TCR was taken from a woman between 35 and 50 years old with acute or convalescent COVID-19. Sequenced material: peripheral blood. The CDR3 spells CASSLGTGLAGVQETQYF. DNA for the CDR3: TGTGCCAGCAGTCTCGGGACGGGACTAGCGGGAGTCCAAGAGACCCAGTACTTC.